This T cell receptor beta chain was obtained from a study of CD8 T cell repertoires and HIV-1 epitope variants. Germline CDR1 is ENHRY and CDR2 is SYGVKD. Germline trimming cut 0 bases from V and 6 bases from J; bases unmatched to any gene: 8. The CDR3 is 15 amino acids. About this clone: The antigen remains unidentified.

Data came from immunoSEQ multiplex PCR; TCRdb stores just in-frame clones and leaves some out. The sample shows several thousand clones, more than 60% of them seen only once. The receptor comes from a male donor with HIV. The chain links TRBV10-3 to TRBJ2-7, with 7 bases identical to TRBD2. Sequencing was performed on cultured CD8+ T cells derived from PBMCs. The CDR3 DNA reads TGTGCCATCAGTGAGTCGAGACTAGCACGACGCGAGCAGTACTTC. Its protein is CAISESRLARREQYF.